The sequence of this T cell receptor (beta chain) was determined in a study of cytomegalovirus exposure and HLA in healthy donors. Study-wide results and limits: There were some V segments, including TRBV6-2 and TRBV6-3, excluded as indistinguishable. The study had only CMV serostatus as immune exposure information.

The PCR employed 60 Vbeta primers together with 13 Jbeta primers. Sequencing used immunoSEQ multiplex PCR; TCRdb keeps in-frame clones, though not all of them. The table has 98,000 or so clones, about 80% seen once. Remarks on this clone: Antigen: not known. Other DNA sequences in this specimen translate into the identical CDR3.

From germline, CDR1 is ENHRY and CDR2 SYGVKD. The V end lost 7 bases, the J end lost 1 base, and 17 bases lay between the germline ends. CDR3 length: 15 amino acids. This rearrangement joins TRBV10-3 to TRBJ2-7; tentatively, D is TRBD1 (6 bases). The sequence was obtained from a man aged 60 to 75 in good health and CMV-seropositive. Sequencing was carried out using PBMCs. As DNA, the CDR3 is TGTGCCATCAAGGCGGACAGACTCTCATCCTACGAGCAGTACTTC. Translated, it gives CAIKADRLSSYEQYF.